The clone carrying this T cell receptor (beta chain) was seen only a few times. The target antigen is unknown. The entry originates in a study of T cell repertoires in cytomegalovirus infection. TCRdb recomputed calls from the reads with MiXCR, one row per CDR3 protein. Of around 710,000 distinct CDR3 sequences in the sample, about 27% were seen once. Germline CDR1 SGHVS, CDR2 FQNEAQ. The V and J ends lost 6 bases and 5 bases, in that order; junction bases with no gene match: 7. CDR3 length: 14 residues. This chain joins TRBV7-8 and TRBJ1-5; TRBD1 matches 7 bases. The material sequenced was cultured CD8+ T cells from PBMCs, taken from culture after CMV antigen stimulation. The TCR sequence derives from a human donor in good health (CMV status not recorded). Some clones in this sample may be carry-over from other donors' samples. CDR3 amino acids: CASSSTGPDQPQHF. CDR3 coding DNA: TGTGCCAGCAGTTCGACAGGGCCCGATCAGCCCCAGCATTTT.